Listed here are 23 T cell receptor beta chains from one sample, sequenced in a study of technical replicates of blood from a handful of donors. Only in-frame clones appear in the TCRdb table, and some are missing; sequencing was by immunoSEQ multiplex PCR. The sample has approximately 58,000 clones, 85% to 90% seen once; the top ten hold roughly 5.8%. The specimen was PBMCs. These receptors originate from a human donor in good health. Some clones in this sample may be carry-over from other donors' samples.

The gene calls are TRBV6-5 and TRBJ1-4; weak D call: TRBD1 (6 bases). Germline V gene sequence: CDR1 MNHEY, CDR2 SVGAGI. Trimming took 5 bases from V and 10 from J, leaving 11 bases between them. The CDR3 has 12 residues. CDR3 sequence: CASSTRGGKLFF. In DNA form, the CDR3 reads TGTGCCAGCAGTACCAGGGGCGGAAAACTGTTTTTT.

V is TRBV7-2 and J is TRBJ2-5, with 7 bases lining up with TRBD2. V gave up 3 bases and J gave up 1 base; unmatched junction bases: 5. Per the germline V gene, CDR1 is SGHTA and CDR2 is FQGNSA. The CDR3 is made up of 15 amino acids. This chain's CDR3 is CASSFAGGTQETQYF. The CDR3 coding sequence is TGTGCCAGCAGCTTCGCCGGGGGGACCCAAGAGACCCAGTACTTC.

The chain couples TRBV5-6 to TRBJ1-1; maybe TRBD1 (6 bases). There are 12 residues in the CDR3. V lost 5 bases and J 5 bases, leaving 10 bases between the germline ends. CDR1 is SGHDT, CDR2 YYEEEE, per germline. This CDR3 reads CASSYGQTEAFF. The DNA for the CDR3 is TGTGCCAGCAGTTACGGACAGACTGAAGCTTTCTTT.

The V call is TRBV2, the J call TRBJ1-6; 7 bases line up with TRBD1. The junction had 8 bases not matched to a gene; V was cut back by 7 bases and J by 2 bases. The CDR3 totals 16 residues. The V gene's germline CDR1 is SNHLY and CDR2 FYNNEI. The CDR3 protein is CASTGGGGTYNSPLHF. The CDR3 DNA sequence: TGTGCCAGCACAGGGGGTGGGGGCACCTATAATTCACCCCTCCACTTT. The entire variable domain, with the rest obtained from reference TRBV2 and TRBJ1-6, is as follows: EPEVTQTPSHQVTQMGQEVILRCVPISNHLYFYWYRQILGQKVEFLVSFYNNEISEKSEIFDDQFSVERPDGSNFTLKIRSTKLEDSAMYFCASTGGGGTYNSPLHFGNGTRLTVT.

The V gene is TRBV2, the J gene TRBJ1-5, with D maybe TRBD1 (6 bases). CDR1 and CDR2 from the germline V gene are SNHLY and FYNNEI. Deletions cut 6 bases from V and 7 bases from J, with 19 bases between. The CDR3 is 15 amino acids. This CDR3 is CASSVGGGAGQPQHF. CDR3 bases: TGTGCCAGCAGCGTTGGCGGGGGGGCCGGGCAGCCCCAGCATTTT.

The gene calls are TRBV5-6 and TRBJ1-2; TRBD1 matches at 7 bases. Per the germline V gene, CDR1 is SGHDT and CDR2 is YYEEEE. Trimming cost V 4 bases and J 8 bases; bases outside gene matches: 8. This CDR3 comprises 13 residues. The CDR3 DNA reads as TGTGCCAGCAGCATGGGACAGCCCTTCGGCTACACCTTC. Its protein product is CASSMGQPFGYTF.

This clone was counted between two and nine times. This chain links TRBV6-6 with TRBJ2-7, with D perhaps TRBD2 (6 bases). V was clipped by 5 bases and J by 7 bases, with 15 bases between them. Germline V lookup: CDR1 MNHNY, CDR2 SVGAGI (reference sequence). The CDR3 loop spans 13 amino acids. The CDR3 loop reads CASSGHGGPEQYF. CDR3 in DNA: TGTGCCAGCAGTGGCCACGGGGGTCCGGAGCAGTACTTC.

The DNA for the CDR3 is TGTGCCAGTGCTCCGACAGACAAAAGCTCCTACGAGCAGTACTTC. It translates to CASAPTDKSSYEQYF. The J gene is TRBJ2-7, the V gene TRBV19, with D tentatively TRBD1 (5 bases). The CDR3 is made up of 15 amino acids. The V gene's germline CDR1 is LNHDA and CDR2 SQIVND (reference sequence). The V end lost 8 bases, the J end lost 0 bases, and 17 bases lay between the germline ends. The complete variable domain, with remaining parts taken from reference TRBV19 and TRBJ2-7, reads DGGITQSPKYLFRKEGQNVTLSCEQNLNHDAMYWYRQDPGQGLRLIYYSQIVNDFQKGDIAEGYSVSREKKESFPLTVTSAQKNPTAFYLCASAPTDKSSYEQYFGPGTRLTVT.

V usage is TRBV4-2 and J usage is TRBJ2-1; a weak D match, TRBD1 (6 bases). The length of the CDR3 is 15 residues. In germline, CDR1 is LGHNA, CDR2 YNFKEQ. V was clipped by 3 bases and J by 2 bases, with 11 bases between them. Here the CDR3 DNA reads TGTGCCAGCAGCCAGTCCGGGACACCCTACAATGAGCAGTTCTTC. Translating gives CASSQSGTPYNEQFF.

The chain carries TRBV7-9 and TRBJ1-4, with a weak D call TRBD1 (5 bases). V was trimmed by 5 bases and J by 7 bases, leaving 20 bases between them. The CDR3 consists of 16 residues. In germline, CDR1 is SEHNR, CDR2 FQNEAQ (reference sequence). CDR3 DNA sequence: TGTGCCAGCAGCCCCGAGCAGGGACTGATTTTTGAAAAACTGTTTTTT. It specifies CASSPEQGLIFEKLFF.

The CDR3 loop reads CASSKTSGDNTGELFF. The CDR3 DNA reads as TGTGCCAGCAGCAAGACTAGCGGGGATAACACCGGGGAGCTGTTTTTT. The rearrangement joins TRBV7-9 to TRBJ2-2; 11 nucleotides align to TRBD2. Germline CDR1 is SEHNR and CDR2 is FQNEAQ (reference sequence). V was clipped by 5 bases and J by 2 bases; unmatched bases: 4. The CDR3 covers 16 residues. The full variable domain, completed using reference TRBV7-9 and TRBJ2-2, is DTGVSQNPRHKITKRGQNVTFRCDPISEHNRLYWYRQTLGQGPEFLTYFQNEAQLEKSRLLSDRFSAERPKGSFSTLEIQRTEQGDSAMYLCASSKTSGDNTGELFFGEGSRLTVL.

CDR3 sequence: CASSLQGSDNSPLHF. CDR3 DNA sequence: TGTGCCAGCAGCCTTCAGGGATCCGATAATTCACCCCTCCACTTT. This chain joins TRBV5-4 and TRBJ1-6, with a tentative D call TRBD1 (5 bases). The V end was cut by 4 bases, the J end by 5 bases, with 13 bases between. The germline gives CDR1 SGHNT, CDR2 YYREEE (reference sequence). The length of the CDR3 is 15 residues.

Here the CDR3 reads CAWSFYGANSDTQYF. The CDR3 nucleotides read TGTGCCTGGAGTTTTTACGGAGCTAACTCAGATACGCAGTATTTT. The chain employs TRBV30 and TRBJ2-3, with no clear D. CDR1 GTSNPN and CDR2 SVGIG come from the germline V gene (reference sequence). The V and J ends lost 2 bases and 4 bases respectively, with 16 bases between them. This CDR3 region has 15 residues.

The rearrangement joins TRBV5-1 to TRBJ1-1, with D uncertain. V lost 1 base and J lost 1, with 8 bases in between. The germline V gene has CDR1 SGHRS and CDR2 YFSETQ. The CDR3 runs 14 residues. The CDR3 is CASSLNVRNTEAFF. CDR3 bases: TGCGCCAGCAGCTTGAATGTGCGGAACACTGAAGCTTTCTTT. Full variable domain (outside the CDR3, taken from reference TRBV5-1 and TRBJ1-1): KAGVTQTPRYLIKTRGQQVTLSCSPISGHRSVSWYQQTPGQGLQFLFEYFSETQRNKGNFPGRFSGRQFSNSRSEMNVSTLELGDSALYLCASSLNVRNTEAFFGQGTRLTVV.

This rearrangement joins TRBV9 to TRBJ1-2; D is ambiguous. There are 11 residues in the CDR3. Germline CDR1 and CDR2: SGDLS and YYNGEE. The V end was cut by 5 bases, the J end by 8 bases, with 10 bases between. The CDR3 coding sequence is TGTGCCAGCAGGTTGTCGGGAGGCTACACCTTC. Amino acids: CASRLSGGYTF.

V and J are TRBV7-9 and TRBJ1-2; 7 nucleotides line up with TRBD1. The germline CDR1 and CDR2 sequences are SEHNR and FQNEAQ (reference sequence). This CDR3 has 12 amino acids. The trim removed 5 bases at V and 8 bases at J, leaving 5 bases unmatched. The CDR3 protein is CASSPDRRGYTF. CDR3 nucleotides: TGTGCCAGCAGCCCGGACAGGCGGGGCTACACCTTC.

This chain joins TRBV7-2 and TRBJ1-5; D gene uncertain. V was cut by 6 bases and J by 5 bases, with 17 bases left in between. Germline lookup yields CDR1 SGHTA and CDR2 FQGNSA. The length of the CDR3 is 15 residues. DNA of the CDR3: TGTGCCAGCAGACACCGGAGCGGGCTGGATCAGCCCCAGCATTTT. This codes for CASRHRSGLDQPQHF.

This clone was recorded a few times. The CDR3 DNA follows: TGTGCCAGCTCACCGGCCGGGAGTGCTCTTCGCTCCTATAATTCACCCCTCCACTTT. It encodes CASSPAGSALRSYNSPLHF. The chain combines TRBV18 with TRBJ1-6; D call uncertain. The ends were cut back, 3 bases at V and 0 bases at J, with 18 bases in the middle. CDR3 size: 19 residues. Germline V gene data show CDR1 as KGHSH and CDR2 as LQKENI. The whole variable domain, filled in from reference TRBV18 and TRBJ1-6, reads NAGVMQNPRHLVRRRGQEARLRCSPMKGHSHVYWYRQLPEEGLKFMVYLQKENIIDESGMPKERFSAEFPKEGPSILRIQQVVRGDSAAYFCASSPAGSALRSYNSPLHFGNGTRLTVT.

This chain links TRBV5-6 with TRBJ2-1; 10 bases match TRBD2. The CDR3 sequence is 17 residues long. The V gene end was trimmed by 4 bases and the J gene end by 5 bases; junction bases not matched to a gene: 12. Germline values: CDR1 SGHDT, CDR2 YYEEEE. This CDR3 reads CASSPLGAGGEDNEQFF. DNA of the CDR3: TGTGCCAGCAGCCCGCTCGGAGCGGGGGGGGAGGACAATGAGCAGTTCTTC.

V gene TRBV7-9 combines with J gene TRBJ2-1; 14 bases match TRBD2. Per germline, CDR1 SEHNR and CDR2 FQNEAQ (reference sequence). The CDR3 has 17 residues. With V trimmed by 2 bases and J by 5 bases, 5 bases remained unmatched. CDR3 in amino acids: CASSLRLAGGLDNEQFF. The CDR3 DNA reads as TGTGCCAGCAGCTTAAGACTAGCGGGAGGGTTGGACAATGAGCAGTTCTTC.

The chain links TRBV19 to TRBJ2-1, with a tentative D call TRBD2 (7 bases). V lost 7 bases, J lost 7 bases, and 14 bases lay in between. CDR3 length: 13 amino acids. In germline, CDR1 is LNHDA, CDR2 SQIVND (reference sequence). The CDR3 loop is CASKFGGLNEQFF. DNA of the CDR3: TGTGCCAGTAAGTTCGGGGGGCTGAATGAGCAGTTCTTC.

V usage is TRBV12-5 and J usage is TRBJ2-5, with 7 positions matching TRBD1. The trim removed 2 bases at V and 3 bases at J, leaving 9 bases unmatched. The CDR3 consists of 16 residues. Germline CDR1 LGHNT, CDR2 FRNRAP. The CDR3 protein is CASGLIIGTEKETQYF. The CDR3 coding sequence is TGTGCTAGTGGTTTGATAATAGGGACAGAAAAAGAGACCCAGTACTTC.

V and J are TRBV7-2 and TRBJ2-5; TRBD1 is a possible D gene (5 bases). The CDR3 covers 12 residues. Germline CDR1 SGHTA, CDR2 FQGNSA. The germline V and J ends were trimmed by 3 bases and 7 bases, with 9 bases remaining between them. This chain's CDR3 is CASSLDTGTQYF. CDR3 nucleotides: TGTGCCAGCAGCTTGGACACGGGGACCCAGTACTTC.